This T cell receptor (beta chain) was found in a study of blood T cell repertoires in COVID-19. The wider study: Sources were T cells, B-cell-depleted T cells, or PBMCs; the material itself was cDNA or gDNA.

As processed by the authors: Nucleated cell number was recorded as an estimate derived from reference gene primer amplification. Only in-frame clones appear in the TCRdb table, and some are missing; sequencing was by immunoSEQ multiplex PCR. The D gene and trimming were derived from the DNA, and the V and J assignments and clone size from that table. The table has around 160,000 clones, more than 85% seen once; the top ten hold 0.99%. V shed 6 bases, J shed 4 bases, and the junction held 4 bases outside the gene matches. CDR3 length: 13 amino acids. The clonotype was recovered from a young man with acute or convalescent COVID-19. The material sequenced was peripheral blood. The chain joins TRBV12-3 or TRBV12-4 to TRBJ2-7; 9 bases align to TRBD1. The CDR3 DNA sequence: TGTGCCAGCAGCGCCGGGACAGGGTACGAGCAGTACTTC. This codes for CASSAGTGYEQYF.